This passage covers 5 T cell receptor beta chains from one sample sequenced in a study of T cell responses to AZD1222 COVID-19 vaccine (dated by TCRdb to the early 2020s). The sample's time point label, decoded: baseline before first vaccination. The library came from the immunoSEQ multiplex PCR assay. As stored in TCRdb, this immuneACCESS dataset retains in-frame rearrangements with V and J assigned. A fraction of the clones does not appear; measured against another copy, unresolved V genes explain less than half of the discrepancy, and the remainder lacks a known reason. A total of tens of thousands of clones appear in this sample, approximately 80% of them only once. Jointly, the top ten make up about 12% of the sample. The specimen was peripheral blood, collected on day 0 of AZD1222 vaccination. The receptor source for this set is an adult in good health.

This clone turned up a few times. V gene TRBV19 combines with J gene TRBJ2-1; D tentatively fits TRBD1 or TRBD2 (6 bases each). V was trimmed by 1 base and J by 9 bases, leaving 16 bases between them. The CDR3 has 15 residues. Germline V gene sequence: CDR1 LNHDA, CDR2 SQIVND (reference sequence). CDR3 nucleotide sequence: TGTGCCAGTAGTATAGGGGAATTTCGGGGGCGTGAGCAGTTCTTC. It yields the protein CASSIGEFRGREQFF.

The chain employs TRBV9 and TRBJ1-4; D might be TRBD1 (6 bases). The CDR3 sequence is 15 residues long. Germline CDR1 and CDR2: SGDLS and YYNGEE. The ends were cut back, 4 bases at V and 0 bases at J, with 10 bases in the middle. CDR3 region: CASSSTGSTNEKLFF. The CDR3, as DNA: TGTGCCAGCAGCTCAACAGGGTCAACTAATGAAAAACTGTTTTTT.

V usage is TRBV18 and J usage is TRBJ1-3, with D maybe TRBD1 (5 bases). With 0 bases removed from V and 3 bases from J, the gap between germline ends came to 9 bases. From germline, CDR1 is KGHSH and CDR2 LQKENI. The CDR3 covers 15 residues. The chain's CDR3 is CASSPPAGHGNTIYF. CDR3 sequence (DNA): TGTGCCAGCTCACCACCGGCAGGGCATGGAAACACCATATATTTT.

The chain combines TRBV14 with TRBJ2-1, with D maybe TRBD1 (5 bases). The CDR3 is 16 residues long. The germline V and J ends were trimmed by 0 bases and 4 bases, with 13 bases remaining between them. Germline V gene sequence: CDR1 SGHDN, CDR2 FVKESK. CDR3 amino acids: CASSQEMMQGYNEQFF. The CDR3 nucleotides are TGTGCCAGCAGCCAAGAAATGATGCAGGGATACAATGAGCAGTTCTTC.

The V call is TRBV4-1, the J call TRBJ1-1; the D is unclear. CDR1 is MGHRA, CDR2 YSYEKL, per germline. This CDR3 comprises 18 residues. Trimming pared 1 base from V and 2 bases from J, leaving 20 bases between. The CDR3 region has the DNA TGCGCCAGCAGCCAAGGGGCGGGGAGGTTTTTCCTTAACACTGAAGCTTTCTTT. The encoded protein is CASSQGAGRFFLNTEAFF.